The 19 T cell receptor beta chains below all came from one sample that was sequenced in a study of shared clonotypes between healthy human individuals. Assay: immunoSEQ multiplex PCR; the TCRdb copy retains only in-frame clones and omits some. Here the sample spans nearly 2 million clones, approximately 94% being singletons. Terminally differentiated effector memory CD45RA+ cells were left out of the naive CD8 fraction, which was CD45RO-negative and positively selected for CCR7. Sample: naive CD8+ T cells sorted from blood. These receptors were taken from a man aged 18 to 29 in good health.

This clone was found once. This chain connects TRBV19 to TRBJ2-7; perhaps D is TRBD1 or TRBD2 (5 bases each). The CDR3 has 15 amino acids. Germline lookup yields CDR1 LNHDA and CDR2 SQIVND (reference sequence). V was pared by 3 bases and J by 2 bases, with 14 bases between. The CDR3 sequence is CASSMLGDGTYEQYF. The CDR3 DNA is TGTGCCAGTAGTATGCTGGGGGACGGGACCTACGAGCAGTACTTC.

CDR3 residues: CASSLRGASTDTQYF. The DNA of the CDR3 is TGCGCCAGCAGCCTGCGGGGGGCTAGCACAGATACGCAGTATTTT. J is TRBJ2-3 and V is TRBV4-1; 8 bases fit TRBD2. The CDR3 is 15 amino acids. Trimming cost V 4 bases and J 0 bases; bases outside gene matches: 3. Germline lookup yields CDR1 MGHRA and CDR2 YSYEKL.

The rearrangement joins TRBV13 to TRBJ1-2; 12 nucleotides line up with TRBD1. J gave up 5 bases and V 4 bases, and 5 bases lay outside the gene matches. CDR1 is PRHDT, CDR2 FYEKMQ, per germline (reference sequence). The length of the CDR3 is 15 residues. CDR3: CASSSGTGGVYGYTF. The CDR3 nucleotides are TGTGCCAGCAGCTCGGGGACAGGGGGCGTTTATGGCTACACCTTC. The full variable domain, its missing parts supplied by reference TRBV13 and TRBJ1-2, is AAGVIQSPRHLIKEKRETATLKCYPIPRHDTVYWYQQGPGQDPQFLISFYEKMQSDKGSIPDRFSAQQFSDYHSELNMSSLELGDSALYFCASSSGTGGVYGYTFGSGTRLTVV.

About this clone itself: Other DNA sequences in the same sample also yield this CDR3. This chain connects TRBV4-3 to TRBJ2-6; D is undetermined. Trimming removed 0 bases from V and 0 bases from J, with 6 bases in between. The CDR3 spans 16 residues. Germline V gene data show CDR1 as LGHNA and CDR2 as YSLEER. The CDR3 coding sequence is TGCGCCAGCAGCCAAGATAGGATCTCTGGGGCCAACGTCCTGACTTTC. Translation: CASSQDRISGANVLTF.

This rearrangement joins TRBV28 to TRBJ2-2, with TRBD1 matching over 10 bases. The CDR3 has 16 residues. The V gene end was trimmed by 0 bases and the J gene end by 3 bases; junction bases not matched to a gene: 1. Germline V gives CDR1 MDHEN, CDR2 SYDVKM. CDR3 residues: CASSLWTGGYTGELFF. The CDR3 nucleotides are TGTGCCAGCAGTTTATGGACAGGGGGCTACACCGGGGAGCTGTTTTTT.

The chain employs TRBV5-4 and TRBJ2-2, with a possible D match to TRBD2 (6 bases). Germline V gene lookup returns CDR1 SGHNT and CDR2 YYREEE (reference sequence). CDR3 length: 14 amino acids. Trimming took 4 bases from V and 5 from J, leaving 12 bases between them. CDR3 nucleotide sequence: TGTGCCAGCAGCCCCTCCGGGAGTACCGGGGAGCTGTTTTTT. Amino acids: CASSPSGSTGELFF.

This chain joins TRBV19 and TRBJ1-4; TRBD1 matches 10 bases. V lost 3 bases, J lost 12 bases, and 10 bases stayed unmatched. The germline V gene encodes CDR1 LNHDA and CDR2 SQIVND (reference sequence). The CDR3 extends over 15 amino acids. The CDR3 DNA sequence: TGTGCCAGTAGTATTATCGGGACAGGGGCTTATGAACTGTTTTTT. Protein product: CASSIIGTGAYELFF. The complete variable domain, with remaining parts taken from reference TRBV19 and TRBJ1-4, reads DGGITQSPKYLFRKEGQNVTLSCEQNLNHDAMYWYRQDPGQGLRLIYYSQIVNDFQKGDIAEGYSVSREKKESFPLTVTSAQKNPTAFYLCASSIIGTGAYELFFGSGTQLSVL.

This chain links TRBV2 with TRBJ1-1; no clear D gene. The CDR3 has 15 amino acids. Germline assignment: CDR1 SNHLY and CDR2 FYNNEI. V was shortened by 2 bases and J by 0 bases, with 10 bases between the two germline ends. The CDR3 nucleotides read TGTGCCAGCAGTGAAATTCTCGGGATGAACACTGAAGCTTTCTTT. Its protein is CASSEILGMNTEAFF.

For the CDR3, the DNA is TGTGCCAGCAGAAAGACAGGGTTTGAAGCTTTCTTT. Translating gives CASRKTGFEAFF. The chain recombines TRBV6-5 with TRBJ1-1; 7 positions match TRBD1. With 6 bases clipped from V and 7 bases from J, the junction kept 5 bases outside the gene matches. This CDR3 contains 12 residues. Germline V gene data show CDR1 as MNHEY and CDR2 as SVGAGI.

The chain is built from TRBV19 and TRBJ2-7; D unclear. With 5 bases removed from V and 7 bases from J, the gap between germline ends came to 24 bases. Per germline, CDR1 LNHDA and CDR2 SQIVND (reference sequence). The CDR3 extends over 16 amino acids. The CDR3 here is CASSPFYGPSLGEQYF. Written as DNA, the CDR3 is TGTGCCAGTAGTCCCTTTTACGGGCCATCCCTCGGGGAGCAGTACTTC.

This chain connects TRBV29-1 to TRBJ2-3; D is possibly TRBD1 or TRBD2 (7 bases each). Germline CDR1 and CDR2: SQVTM and ANQGSEA. This CDR3 spans 13 amino acids. The V end lost 7 bases, the J end lost 4 bases, and 15 bases lay between the germline ends. The CDR3 DNA follows: TGCAGCGCCCGACAGGGAGGGGCAGATACGCAGTATTTT. Its translation is CSARQGGADTQYF.

J is TRBJ2-5 and V is TRBV11-1; D gene unclear. This CDR3 has 16 residues. Germline V gene sequence: CDR1 SGHAT, CDR2 FQDESV (reference sequence). V dropped 3 bases and J dropped 3 bases, with 17 bases sitting between them. The CDR3 DNA follows: TGTGCCAGCAGCTTCCTCTATGTGAACCCTGAAGAGACCCAGTACTTC. Amino acid sequence: CASSFLYVNPEETQYF.

The chain recombines TRBV6-5 with TRBJ2-7; 10 bases are shared with TRBD2. Trimming took 0 bases from V and 7 from J; bases not matched to a gene: 9. In germline, CDR1 is MNHEY, CDR2 SVGAGI. The CDR3 contains 16 residues. CDR3: CASSYSSSGGNREQYF. For the CDR3, the DNA is TGTGCCAGCAGTTACTCGAGTAGCGGGGGGAATCGGGAGCAGTACTTC.

The J gene is TRBJ2-2, the V gene TRBV6-4; unclear D gene. V was clipped by 5 bases and J by 5 bases, with 9 bases between them. In germline, CDR1 is MRHNA, CDR2 SNTAGT. The CDR3 extends over 13 amino acids. CDR3: CASSTPGTGELFF. The CDR3 region has the DNA TGTGCCAGCAGTACGCCTGGGACCGGGGAGCTGTTTTTT.

The chain employs TRBV28 and TRBJ1-6, with D possibly matching TRBD1 (6 bases). Germline CDR1 reads MDHEN; CDR2 reads SYDVKM. This CDR3 contains 12 residues. CDR3 sequence reads: CAAGAANSPLHF. For the CDR3, the DNA is TGTGCGGCAGGGGCGGCAAATTCACCCCTCCACTTT.

The V and J genes are TRBV5-1 and TRBJ2-7; D perhaps matches TRBD2 (6 bases). CDR1 is SGHRS, CDR2 YFSETQ, per germline. The CDR3 spans 15 residues. The V and J ends lost 1 base and 2 bases respectively, with 13 bases between them. The CDR3 region is CASSLLWEAPYEQYF. DNA of the CDR3: TGCGCCAGCAGCTTGTTGTGGGAGGCCCCCTACGAGCAGTACTTC.

J is TRBJ2-1 and V is TRBV19, with 7 bases lining up with TRBD2. The ends lost 4 bases at V and 9 bases at J; junction bases unmatched: 6. Germline V CDR1 and CDR2: LNHDA, SQIVND (reference sequence). The CDR3 sequence is 13 residues long. CDR3 amino acids: CASSTGLLSEQFF. The CDR3 DNA sequence: TGTGCCAGTAGTACGGGACTATTGAGTGAGCAGTTCTTC.

V is TRBV6-5 and J is TRBJ2-2, with D perhaps given as TRBD1 or TRBD2 (5 bases each). The germline V gene encodes CDR1 MNHEY and CDR2 SVGAGI. The CDR3 is 16 amino acids. V was pared by 2 bases and J by 10 bases, with 20 bases between. CDR3 in DNA: TGTGCCAGCAGTTACACTCAATATGGGACGAGAGAGGAGCTGTTTTTT. It encodes CASSYTQYGTREELFF.

The rearrangement joins TRBV9 to TRBJ2-7; 9 nucleotides agree with TRBD1. J lost 5 bases, V lost 0 bases, and 6 bases had no gene match. Germline CDR1 reads SGDLS; CDR2 reads YYNGEE. The CDR3 has 15 residues. CDR3 DNA sequence: TGTGCCAGCAGCGTAGCCGGGACAGGGTTCAACGAGCAGTACTTC. Protein product: CASSVAGTGFNEQYF.